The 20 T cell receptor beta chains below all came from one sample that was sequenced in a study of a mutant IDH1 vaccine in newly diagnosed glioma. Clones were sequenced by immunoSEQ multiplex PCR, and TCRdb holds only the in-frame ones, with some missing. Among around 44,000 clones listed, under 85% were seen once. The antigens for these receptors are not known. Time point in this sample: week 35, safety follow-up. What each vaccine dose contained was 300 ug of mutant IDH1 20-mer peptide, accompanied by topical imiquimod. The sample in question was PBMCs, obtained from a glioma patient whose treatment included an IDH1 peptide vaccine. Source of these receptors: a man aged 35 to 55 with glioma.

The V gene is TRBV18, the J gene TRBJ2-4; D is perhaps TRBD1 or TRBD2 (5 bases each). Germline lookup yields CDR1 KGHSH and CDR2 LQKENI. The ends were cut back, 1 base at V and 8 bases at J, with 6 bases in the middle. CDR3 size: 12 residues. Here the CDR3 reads CASSPRGDIQYF. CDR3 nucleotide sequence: TGTGCCAGCTCACCACGAGGGGACATTCAGTACTTC.

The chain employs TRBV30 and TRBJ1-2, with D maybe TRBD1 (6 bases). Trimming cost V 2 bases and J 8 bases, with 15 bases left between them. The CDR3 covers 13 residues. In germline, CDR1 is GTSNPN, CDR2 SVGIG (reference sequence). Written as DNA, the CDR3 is TGTGCCTGGAGTACATTCCAGGGGAACGGCTACACCTTC. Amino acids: CAWSTFQGNGYTF.

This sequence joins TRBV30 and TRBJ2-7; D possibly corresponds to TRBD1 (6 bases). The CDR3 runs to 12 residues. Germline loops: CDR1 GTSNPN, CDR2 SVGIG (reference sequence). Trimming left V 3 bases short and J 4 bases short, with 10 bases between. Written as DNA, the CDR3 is TGTGCCTGGAGCAGGGGACCATACGAGCAGTACTTC. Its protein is CAWSRGPYEQYF. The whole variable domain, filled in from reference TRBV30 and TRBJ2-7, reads SQTIHQWPATLVQPVGSPLSLECTVEGTSNPNLYWYRQAAGRGLQLLFYSVGIGQISSEVPQNLSASRPQDRQFILSSKKLLLSDSGFYLCAWSRGPYEQYFGPGTRLTVT.

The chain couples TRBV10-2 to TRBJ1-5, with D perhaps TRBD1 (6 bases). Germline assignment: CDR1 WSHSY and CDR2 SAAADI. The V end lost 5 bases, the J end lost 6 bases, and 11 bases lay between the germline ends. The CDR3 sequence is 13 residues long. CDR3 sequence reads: CASSSTGTQPQHF. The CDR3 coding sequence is TGCGCCAGCAGTAGTACAGGGACTCAGCCCCAGCATTTT.

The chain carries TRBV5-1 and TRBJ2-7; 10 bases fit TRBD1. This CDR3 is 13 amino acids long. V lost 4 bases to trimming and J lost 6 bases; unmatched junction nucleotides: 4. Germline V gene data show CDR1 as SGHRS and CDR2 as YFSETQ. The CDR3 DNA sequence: TGCGCCAGCAGCATTGGGACAGGGGTCGAGCAGTACTTC. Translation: CASSIGTGVEQYF.

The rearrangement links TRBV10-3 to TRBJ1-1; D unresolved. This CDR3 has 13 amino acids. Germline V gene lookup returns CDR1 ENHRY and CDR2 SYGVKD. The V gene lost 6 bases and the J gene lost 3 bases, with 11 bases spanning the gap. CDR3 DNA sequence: TGTGCCATCAGCGGCCATTCGGACACTGAAGCTTTCTTT. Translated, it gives CAISGHSDTEAFF.

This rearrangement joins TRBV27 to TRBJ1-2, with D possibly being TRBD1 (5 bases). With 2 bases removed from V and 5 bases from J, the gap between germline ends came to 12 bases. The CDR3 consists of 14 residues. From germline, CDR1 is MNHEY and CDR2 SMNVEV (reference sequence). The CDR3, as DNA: TGTGCCAGCAGTTTAGGAGGGGTTGGGTATGGCTACACCTTC. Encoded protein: CASSLGGVGYGYTF.

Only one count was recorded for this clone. The CDR3 DNA sequence: TGTGCCAGCAGTGAAGGGGTAGGGGGGGGGCGAGAGACCCAGTACTTC. It encodes CASSEGVGGGRETQYF. The chain employs TRBV6-1 and TRBJ2-5; tentatively, D is TRBD2 (7 bases). The CDR3 runs to 16 residues. The V end lost 1 base, the J end lost 4 bases, and 16 bases lay between the germline ends. In germline, CDR1 is MNHNS, CDR2 SASEGT.

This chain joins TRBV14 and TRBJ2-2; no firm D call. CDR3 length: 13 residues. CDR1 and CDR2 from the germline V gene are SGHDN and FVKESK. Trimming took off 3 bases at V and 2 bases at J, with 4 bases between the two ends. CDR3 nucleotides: TGTGCCAGCAGCCACTTCAACACCGGGGAGCTGTTTTTT. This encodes CASSHFNTGELFF.

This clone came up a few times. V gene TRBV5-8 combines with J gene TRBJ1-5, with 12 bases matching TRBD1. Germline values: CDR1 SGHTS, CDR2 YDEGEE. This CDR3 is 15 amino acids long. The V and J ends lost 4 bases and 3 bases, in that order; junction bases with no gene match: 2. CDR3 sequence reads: CASSGGQGANQPQHF. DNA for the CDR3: TGTGCCAGCAGCGGGGGACAGGGGGCCAATCAGCCCCAGCATTTT.

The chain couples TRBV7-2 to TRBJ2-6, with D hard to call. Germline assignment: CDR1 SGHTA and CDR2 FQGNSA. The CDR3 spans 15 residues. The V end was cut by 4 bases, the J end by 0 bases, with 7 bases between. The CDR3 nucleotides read TGTGCCAGCAGCTGGACCGCCTCTGGGGCCAACGTCCTGACTTTC. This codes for CASSWTASGANVLTF.

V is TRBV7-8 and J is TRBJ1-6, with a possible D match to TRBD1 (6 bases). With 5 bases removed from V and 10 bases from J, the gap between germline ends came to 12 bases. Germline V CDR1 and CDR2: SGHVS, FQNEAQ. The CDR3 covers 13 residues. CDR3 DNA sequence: TGTGCCAGCAGCGACAGGTTCGGATCACCCCTCCACTTT. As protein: CASSDRFGSPLHF.

The CDR3 loop is CASRAGSWDTEAFF. CDR3 bases: TGTGCCAGCAGGGCAGGGTCGTGGGACACTGAAGCTTTCTTT. The gene calls are TRBV2 and TRBJ1-1; possibly TRBD1 for D (5 bases). This CDR3 is built from 14 residues. V gave up 6 bases and J gave up 3 bases, with 14 bases separating them. Germline V CDR1 and CDR2: SNHLY, FYNNEI.

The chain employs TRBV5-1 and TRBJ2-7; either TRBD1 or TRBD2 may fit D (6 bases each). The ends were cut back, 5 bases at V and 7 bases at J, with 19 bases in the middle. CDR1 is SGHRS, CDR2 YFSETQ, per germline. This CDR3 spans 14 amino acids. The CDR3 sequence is CASSFGGGVREQYF. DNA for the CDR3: TGCGCCAGCAGTTTTGGGGGCGGGGTGAGGGAGCAGTACTTC.

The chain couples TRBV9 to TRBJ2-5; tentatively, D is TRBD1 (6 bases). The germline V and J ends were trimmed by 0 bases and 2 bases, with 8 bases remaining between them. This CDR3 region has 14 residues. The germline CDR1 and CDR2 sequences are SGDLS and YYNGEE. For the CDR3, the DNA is TGTGCCAGCAGCGTAGGGACAGCACAAGAGACCCAGTACTTC. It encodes CASSVGTAQETQYF.

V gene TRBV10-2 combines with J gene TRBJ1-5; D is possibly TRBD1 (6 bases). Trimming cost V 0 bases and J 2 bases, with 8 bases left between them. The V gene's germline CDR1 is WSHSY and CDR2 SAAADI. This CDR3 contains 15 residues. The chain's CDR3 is CASSESGGRNQPQHF. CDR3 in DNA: TGCGCCAGCAGTGAGTCCGGGGGCCGCAATCAGCCCCAGCATTTT.

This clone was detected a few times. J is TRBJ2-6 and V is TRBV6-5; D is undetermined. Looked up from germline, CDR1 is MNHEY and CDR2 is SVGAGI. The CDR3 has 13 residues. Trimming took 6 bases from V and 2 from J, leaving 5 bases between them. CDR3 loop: CASRTPGANVLTF. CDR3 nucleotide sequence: TGTGCCAGCAGAACACCTGGGGCCAACGTCCTGACTTTC.

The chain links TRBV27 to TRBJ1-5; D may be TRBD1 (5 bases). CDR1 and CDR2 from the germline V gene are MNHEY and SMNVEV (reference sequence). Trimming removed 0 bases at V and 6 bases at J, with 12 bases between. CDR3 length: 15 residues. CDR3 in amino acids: CASSLSSRDGQPQHF. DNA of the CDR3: TGTGCCAGCAGTTTATCAAGCAGGGATGGTCAGCCCCAGCATTTT.

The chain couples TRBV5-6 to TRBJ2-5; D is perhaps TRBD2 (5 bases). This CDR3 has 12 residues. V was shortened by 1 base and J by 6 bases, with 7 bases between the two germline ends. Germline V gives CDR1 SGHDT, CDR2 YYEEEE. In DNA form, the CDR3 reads TGTGCCAGCAGCTTGACTAGTCAGACCCAGTACTTC. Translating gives CASSLTSQTQYF. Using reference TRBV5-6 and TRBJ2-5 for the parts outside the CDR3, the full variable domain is DAGVTQSPTHLIKTRGQQVTLRCSPKSGHDTVSWYQQALGQGPQFIFQYYEEEERQRGNFPDRFSGHQFPNYSSELNVNALLLGDSALYLCASSLTSQTQYFGPGTRLLVL.

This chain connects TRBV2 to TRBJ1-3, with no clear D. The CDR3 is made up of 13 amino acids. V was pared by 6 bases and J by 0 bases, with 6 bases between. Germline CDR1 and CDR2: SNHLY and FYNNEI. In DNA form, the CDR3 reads TGTGCCAGCAGCCCCAGCTCTGGAAACACCATATATTTT. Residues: CASSPSSGNTIYF.